This entry lists 30 T cell receptor beta chains sequenced from one sample in a study of control samples from healthy donors and cancer patients. Only in-frame clones appear in the TCRdb table, and some are missing; sequencing was by immunoSEQ multiplex PCR. The profile shows over 120,000 clones, 91% of them singletons. The sequenced sample was blood. Receptor source: a man younger than 45 in good health.

The chain carries TRBV10-3 and TRBJ1-1; D is undetermined. V shed 7 bases and J shed 0 bases, with 3 bases lying between them. This CDR3 is built from 11 residues. Germline V lookup: CDR1 ENHRY, CDR2 SYGVKD. The CDR3 reads CAITVNTEAFF. CDR3 sequence (DNA): TGTGCCATCACCGTGAACACTGAAGCTTTCTTT.

V and J are TRBV28 and TRBJ2-7; the D call may be TRBD1 or TRBD2 (5 bases each). The CDR3 is 14 amino acids. Deletions cut 8 bases from V and 6 bases from J, with 20 bases between. CDR1 is MDHEN, CDR2 SYDVKM, per germline. CDR3 bases: TGTGCCAGCCGCCGGGGCGCCTCCCTTAGCGAGCAGTACTTC. Protein: CASRRGASLSEQYF.

The chain combines TRBV3-1 (or the pseudogene TRBV3-2) with TRBJ1-2, with D unresolved. Germline V gene lookup returns CDR1 LGHDT and CDR2 YNNKEL (reference sequence). The V end was cut by 2 bases, the J end by 8 bases, with 6 bases between. This CDR3 is 11 amino acids long. CDR3 sequence reads: CASSQSEGYTF. CDR3 nucleotide sequence: TGTGCCAGCAGCCAAAGCGAGGGCTACACCTTC.

This sequence joins TRBV7-9 and TRBJ2-2; D uncertain. CDR1 and CDR2 from the germline V gene are SEHNR and FQNEAQ (reference sequence). The CDR3 spans 16 residues. V was cut by 1 base and J by 0 bases, with 9 bases left in between. The CDR3 nucleotides are TGTGCCAGCAGCTTAGGGACGACTGCGAACACCGGGGAGCTGTTTTTT. Amino acid sequence: CASSLGTTANTGELFF.

The CDR3 coding sequence is TGTGCCTGGAGCCCCGCGGGACCGATGAACACTGAAGCTTTCTTT. It codes for CAWSPAGPMNTEAFF. The V call is TRBV30, the J call TRBJ1-1; possibly TRBD1 for D (5 bases). V lost 3 bases, J lost 0 bases, and 14 bases lay in between. Germline loops: CDR1 GTSNPN, CDR2 SVGIG (reference sequence). The CDR3 spans 15 residues.

The rearrangement links TRBV5-1 to TRBJ2-6; D is uncertain. Germline assignment: CDR1 SGHRS and CDR2 YFSETQ. This CDR3 spans 16 amino acids. Trimming removed 4 bases at V and 0 bases at J, with 11 bases between. The CDR3 DNA follows: TGCGCCAGCAGCACCCGGCTCAACTCTGGGGCCAACGTCCTGACTTTC. Its translation: CASSTRLNSGANVLTF.

The rearrangement uses TRBV6-7 and TRBJ1-2; the match to TRBD1 covers 7 bases. TRBV6-7 falls under the ORF class, with uncertain function. The CDR3 is 15 amino acids. Trimming at V came to 1 base and at J to 2 bases, leaving 4 bases not matched to a gene. The CDR3 reads CASSYWLGQNYGYTF. DNA for the CDR3: TGTGCCAGCAGTTACTGGTTGGGACAGAACTATGGCTACACCTTC.

This clone was recorded once. CDR3 region: CASSLLGLAGSSYNEQFF. CDR3 sequence (DNA): TGTGCCAGCAGCTTATTAGGACTAGCGGGTAGCTCCTACAATGAGCAGTTCTTC. The chain uses TRBV7-8 and TRBJ2-1; TRBD2 aligns across 11 bases. Germline V gene data show CDR1 as SGHVS and CDR2 as FQNEAQ. V dropped 2 bases and J dropped 0; count of bases not matched to a gene: 6. The CDR3 consists of 18 residues.

V and J are TRBV2 and TRBJ1-2; 9 nucleotides agree with TRBD1. Germline V CDR1 and CDR2: SNHLY, FYNNEI. V lost 5 bases to trimming and J lost 5 bases; unmatched junction nucleotides: 3. This CDR3 comprises 13 residues. The CDR3 region is CASSRGTGYGYTF. The CDR3 nucleotides are TGTGCCAGCAGTAGAGGGACAGGGTATGGCTACACCTTC.

This clone was recorded once. J is TRBJ2-2 and V is TRBV10-2, with TRBD1 matching 9 bases. This CDR3 spans 15 amino acids. Germline CDR1 and CDR2: WSHSY and SAAADI. J gave up 7 bases and V 8 bases, and 11 bases lay outside the gene matches. The CDR3 DNA reads TGCGCCAGCGGGGGGAACAGGGGGCTTATCGGGGAGCTGTTTTTT. Its translation: CASGGNRGLIGELFF.

This chain uses TRBV7-9 with TRBJ2-3; D may be TRBD2 (5 bases). In germline, CDR1 is SEHNR, CDR2 FQNEAQ (reference sequence). Between the trimmed V and J ends, which lost 10 bases and 4 bases, there was a span of 18 bases. The CDR3 sequence is 14 residues long. CDR3 amino acids: CATRGGGRADTQYF. The CDR3 nucleotides read TGTGCCACCCGGGGTGGAGGTAGGGCAGATACGCAGTATTTT.

The chain uses TRBV28 and TRBJ1-6; 9 bases line up with TRBD1. CDR1 MDHEN and CDR2 SYDVKM come from the germline V gene. V dropped 10 bases and J dropped 7; count of bases not matched to a gene: 5. The CDR3 length is 13 residues. The CDR3 sequence is CATTGTGNSPLHF. As DNA, the CDR3 is TGTGCCACCACCGGGACAGGGAATTCACCCCTCCACTTT. Drawing the rest from reference TRBV28 and TRBJ1-6, the complete variable domain is DVKVTQSSRYLVKRTGEKVFLECVQDMDHENMFWYRQDPGLGLRLIYFSYDVKMKEKGDIPEGYSVSREKKERFSLILESASTNQTSMYLCATTGTGNSPLHFGNGTRLTVT.

The chain couples TRBV19 to TRBJ1-1; a possible D gene is TRBD1 (6 bases). The germline V and J ends were trimmed by 6 bases and 3 bases, with 11 bases remaining between them. Germline-derived CDR1 and CDR2 are LNHDA and SQIVND (reference sequence). The CDR3 contains 13 residues. CDR3 in amino acids: CASRPGQHTEAFF. The CDR3 coding sequence is TGTGCCAGTAGACCCGGACAGCACACTGAAGCTTTCTTT.

The chain is built from TRBV5-1 and TRBJ2-1; TRBD2 matches 13 bases. Germline V gives CDR1 SGHRS, CDR2 YFSETQ. V shed 3 bases and J 8 bases; nucleotides not matched to a gene: 2. This CDR3 has 14 amino acids. CDR3 sequence: CASSSGTSGDEQFF. The CDR3 nucleotides read TGCGCCAGCAGCTCCGGGACTAGCGGGGATGAGCAGTTCTTC.

As to this clone: One end of the junction does not line up with germline, which may come from a read error. This chain joins TRBV28 and TRBJ1-3, with TRBD1 identical over 7 bases. CDR1 and CDR2 (germline): MDHEN, SYDVKM. CDR3 length: 16 amino acids. The CDR3 loop is CAGSPQDRQWGNTIYF. The CDR3 DNA is TGTGCCGGCAGTCCTCAGGACAGGCAGTGGGGAAACACCATATATTTT. The full variable domain, with the rest looked up from reference TRBV28 and TRBJ1-3, is DVKVTQSSRYLVKRTGEKVFLECVQDMDHENMFWYRQDPGLGLRLIYFSYDVKMKEKGDIPEGYSVSREKKERFSLILESASTNQTSMYLCAGSPQDRQWGNTIYFGEGSWLTVV.

This sequence joins TRBV5-4 and TRBJ2-2; TRBD2 agrees at 9 bases. CDR3 length: 16 residues. The trim removed 0 bases at V and 0 bases at J, leaving 0 bases unmatched. The germline V gene encodes CDR1 SGHNT and CDR2 YYREEE (reference sequence). This CDR3 is CASSLASGANTGELFF. In nucleotides, the CDR3 is TGTGCCAGCAGCTTGGCTAGCGGGGCGAACACCGGGGAGCTGTTTTTT.

This chain connects TRBV11-3 to TRBJ1-1; unclear D gene. The CDR3 totals 13 residues. Germline V lookup: CDR1 SGHNT, CDR2 YENEEA. Trimming cost V 0 bases and J 3 bases, with 5 bases left between them. This chain's CDR3 is CASSLDRYTEAFF. The CDR3 DNA reads TGTGCCAGCAGCTTAGACAGGTACACTGAAGCTTTCTTT.

This clone has more than one count but fewer than ten. The genes are TRBV30 and TRBJ1-5, with a weak D call TRBD1 (6 bases). CDR1 is GTSNPN and CDR2 is SVGIG in the germline V gene (reference sequence). The CDR3 has 13 residues. Trimming removed 2 bases at V and 5 bases at J, with 10 bases between. CDR3 region: CAWSSSGDQPQHF. The CDR3 nucleotides are TGTGCCTGGAGTTCTTCAGGGGATCAGCCCCAGCATTTT.

This clone appeared once. The chain recombines TRBV3-1 (or the pseudogene TRBV3-2) with TRBJ1-1, with D perhaps TRBD1 (5 bases). With 3 bases removed from V and 7 bases from J, the gap between germline ends came to 21 bases. CDR1 is LGHDT, CDR2 YNNKEL, per germline (reference sequence). CDR3 size: 16 residues. The CDR3 here is CASSHDRGGEDYEAFF. The CDR3 coding sequence is TGTGCCAGCAGCCACGATAGGGGAGGGGAGGATTATGAAGCTTTCTTT.

V gene TRBV29-1 combines with J gene TRBJ2-7, with 7 bases identical to TRBD1. The CDR3 loop spans 16 amino acids. The V gene's germline CDR1 is SQVTM and CDR2 ANQGSEA. V was pared by 1 base and J by 1 base, with 10 bases of the junction left unmatched. DNA for the CDR3: TGCAGCGTTGAAGGGCTTTATGGGACAGATTCCTACGAGCAGTACTTC. It encodes CSVEGLYGTDSYEQYF.

This rearrangement joins TRBV2 to TRBJ1-3; D is perhaps TRBD1 (5 bases). Trimming stripped 4 bases from V and 1 base from J, with 8 bases between. This CDR3 has 14 residues. In germline, CDR1 is SNHLY, CDR2 FYNNEI. The CDR3, as DNA: TGTGCCAGCAGTGTCGGGGGTTCTGGAAACACCATATATTTT. Its translation is CASSVGGSGNTIYF.

This rearrangement joins TRBV12-3 or TRBV12-4 to TRBJ1-2; D remains ambiguous. The ends were cut back, 3 bases at V and 6 bases at J, with 11 bases in the middle. There are 13 residues in the CDR3. The CDR3 is CASSLRRSHGYTF. CDR3 bases: TGTGCCAGCAGTTTGAGGCGGTCGCATGGCTACACCTTC.

The CDR3 spells CASSVGTGSNSPLHF. DNA of the CDR3: TGTGCCAGCAGTGTGGGGACAGGTTCTAATTCACCCCTCCACTTT. The V call is TRBV2, the J call TRBJ1-6, with TRBD1 identical over 8 bases. The ends lost 4 bases at V and 6 bases at J; junction bases unmatched: 5. Germline V gives CDR1 SNHLY, CDR2 FYNNEI. This CDR3 spans 15 amino acids.

This clone was found once. This chain uses TRBV6-5 with TRBJ2-7; D is unresolved. V lost 6 bases, J lost 4 bases, and 13 bases lay in between. The CDR3 is 13 residues long. The germline V gene has CDR1 MNHEY and CDR2 SVGAGI. Here the CDR3 reads CASRDSARYEQYF. The CDR3 DNA sequence: TGTGCCAGCAGGGATTCTGCCAGGTACGAGCAGTACTTC.

The chain employs TRBV24-1 and TRBJ2-7; 7 bases match TRBD2. The CDR3 consists of 12 residues. The V gene end was trimmed by 9 bases and the J gene end by 3 bases; junction bases not matched to a gene: 4. Germline lookup yields CDR1 KGHDR and CDR2 SFDVKD. The CDR3 DNA reads TGTGCCACCGAAGGGGAGGGCTACGAGCAGTACTTC. Its protein product is CATEGEGYEQYF.

This sequence joins TRBV25-1 and TRBJ1-2; 7 nucleotides match TRBD1. V dropped 4 bases and J dropped 5; count of bases not matched to a gene: 7. The CDR3 is 14 amino acids. CDR1 and CDR2 (germline): MGHDK, SYGVNS. CDR3 protein: CASSAPGQPYGYTF. The CDR3 DNA sequence: TGTGCCAGCAGTGCCCCGGGACAGCCTTATGGCTACACCTTC.

The chain combines TRBV19 with TRBJ2-7; 9 bases line up with TRBD2. This CDR3 has 12 amino acids. The germline V gene encodes CDR1 LNHDA and CDR2 SQIVND (reference sequence). With 8 bases clipped from V and 7 bases from J, the junction kept 6 bases outside the gene matches. The CDR3 bases are TGTGCCAGTGCCGGACTAGCGCAAGAGCAGTACTTC. This encodes CASAGLAQEQYF.

The rearrangement links TRBV15 to TRBJ1-5; 8 bases fit TRBD1. Trimming removed 0 bases from V and 4 bases from J; junction bases left unmatched: 2. CDR1 is LNHNV and CDR2 is YYDKDF in the germline V gene (reference sequence). The CDR3 covers 15 residues. CDR3 region: CATSRDWTGNQPQHF. CDR3 in DNA: TGTGCCACCAGCAGAGACTGGACAGGGAATCAGCCCCAGCATTTT.

CDR3 region: CASSRGSYEQYF. The CDR3 DNA reads TGCGCCAGCAGCCGGGGGTCCTACGAGCAGTACTTC. This chain joins TRBV5-1 and TRBJ2-7; maybe TRBD2 (6 bases). The V end was cut by 4 bases, the J end by 1 base, with 6 bases between. The CDR3 is 12 amino acids. Germline values: CDR1 SGHRS, CDR2 YFSETQ.

V usage is TRBV4-1 and J usage is TRBJ2-3; possible D gene TRBD2, 5 bases. CDR3 length equals 14 residues. Germline CDR1 MGHRA, CDR2 YSYEKL. The V end was cut by 0 bases, the J end by 7 bases, with 11 bases between. This chain's CDR3 is CASSQEFAGHTQYF. The DNA of the CDR3 is TGCGCCAGCAGCCAAGAATTCGCGGGCCATACGCAGTATTTT.